Described below is a single TCR beta chain sequence and its context. Participants were aged about 18 to 89 years from around 26 US areas. The data belong to a study of blood T cell repertoires in COVID-19. The wider study: Sites in the United States, Italy and Spain provided acute and convalescent COVID-19 samples.

In the original workflow: Estimated nucleated cell counts came from reference gene primer amplification. The protocol was immunoSEQ multiplex PCR, while the TCRdb copy is restricted to in-frame clones and leaves out a portion. V, J and clone size are taken as reported in that table, and D and trimming were inferred from the DNA itself. The table has nearly 250,000 clones, 85% to 90% seen once. The CDR3 spans 13 residues. Germline CDR1 KGHSH, CDR2 LQKENI. Trimming removed 6 bases from V and 2 bases from J, with 10 bases in between. J is TRBJ1-2 and V is TRBV18; D is possibly TRBD1 (5 bases). The source of this sequence is a man aged 50-59 years who had been exposed to COVID-19. Sequenced material: PBMCs or T cells enriched from blood (not recorded which). CDR3 nucleotide sequence: TGTGCCAGCTCCCGTCAGGGCAACTATGGCTACACCTTC. Amino acids: CASSRQGNYGYTF.